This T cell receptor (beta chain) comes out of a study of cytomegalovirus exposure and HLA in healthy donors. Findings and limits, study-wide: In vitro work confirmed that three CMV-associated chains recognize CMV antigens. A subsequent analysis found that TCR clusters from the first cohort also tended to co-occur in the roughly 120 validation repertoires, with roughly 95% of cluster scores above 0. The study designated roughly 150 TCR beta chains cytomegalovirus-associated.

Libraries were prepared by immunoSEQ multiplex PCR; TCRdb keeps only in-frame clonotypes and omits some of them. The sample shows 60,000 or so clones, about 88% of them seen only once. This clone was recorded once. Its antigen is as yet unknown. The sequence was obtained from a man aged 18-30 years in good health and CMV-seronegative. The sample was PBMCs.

The CDR3: CASSLVGGVNTEAFF. CDR3 nucleotides: TGTGCCAGCAGCTTAGTGGGAGGGGTGAACACTGAAGCTTTCTTT. The V gene is TRBV7-9, the J gene TRBJ1-1; D is perhaps TRBD1 (5 bases). CDR3 length: 15 amino acids. Germline CDR1 SEHNR, CDR2 FQNEAQ (reference sequence). Trimming left V 1 base short and J 0 bases short, with 9 bases between.